This T cell receptor beta chain stems from a study of blood T cells in healthy people across ages (dated by TCRdb to the mid-2010s). With respect to the entire study: In model experiments, template switching captured roughly one uniquely barcoded TCR beta cDNA molecule for every two T cells. The study measured age-related changes in TCR beta repertoire diversity using deep sequencing normalized with unique cDNA molecular identifiers. The donors were split into four age groups: young (average about 15 years), middle-aged (more than 35), aged (roughly 65) and long-lived (over 80). Donors of different ages were randomly distributed across sequencing lanes to avoid experimental bias. Using the same blood draw, the study looked at two additional independent replicas of 1 million unique cDNA reads for two donors, one aged 18 to 30 and the other aged 80 or older.

The full study reports these points: Observed TCR beta diversity per million T cells fell roughly linearly with age, and a significant reduction was already apparent by age around 40. There was a strong correlation between observed TCR beta diversity and the percentage of naive T cells measured by flow cytometry. The long-lived group showed more naive CD4+ T cells, fewer expanded clones and increased TCR diversity than the aged group, suggesting age selection. Because the CMV infection status of the donors was unknown, age-related changes in expanded clonotypes may potentially have been confounded. Bulk unsorted PBMC profiling prevented conclusive comparison of naive and antigen-experienced compartments. Estimates of total diversity based on one million sequenced T cells were regarded as lower bounds and as underestimates.

Donors were 39 systemically healthy Caucasian individuals from Russia aged about 6 to 100 years. Each donor gave ten milliliters of peripheral blood, drawn into EDTA-treated Vacutainer tubes. Ficoll-Paque density-gradient centrifugation was used to isolate PBMCs, with at least 6.5 million per sample. Trizol reagent was used to extract total RNA from PBMCs, with at least 5 micrograms per sample. Naive CD45RAhigh/CD27high T cell percentages were measured by flow cytometry on a PBMC aliquot from every donor. At the junction V is shortened by 4 bases and J by 7 bases, with 22 bases in between. CDR1 and CDR2 are read off the germline V gene (reference sequence) as GTSNPN and SVGIG. The CDR3 measures 15 amino acids from cysteine to phenylalanine. Only the CDR3 portion is preserved as DNA: 45 bases, with reading frame beginning at the first base. On this clonotype itself: No antigen is known for it. It may be a read error: a sequence one base away is much more abundant.

Libraries were constructed by 5' RACE. The listed sequencing device is Illumina HiSeq 2500. A second about 6 to 11 cycle PCR used a sample-barcoded 5' primer and a J-beta primer mix. A template-switch 5' adaptor carrying 12 random nucleotides introduced a unique molecular identifier onto each TCR beta cDNA molecule. Each sample yielded at least 3 million CDR3-containing paired-end reads. First-strand cDNA was synthesized from all RNA with the Mint cDNA synthesis kit, primed by a TRBC-specific oligonucleotide. After uracil-DNA glycosylase treatment, a first 18-cycle PCR used universal primers M1SS and BC2_uni_R on all cDNA. The paper's processing steps were these. For normalization, 1 million high-quality reads were randomly selected from each sample, with every read carrying a distinct molecular identifier. Reads with shared molecular identifiers were discarded instead of being binned into consensus sequences. MiTCR, with a Q25 quality threshold and the strictest error-elimination algorithm, was used for CDR3 identification, clonotype clustering and error correction. A nonparametric unseen species model with Euler transformation was used to estimate a lower bound on total TCR beta diversity. The raw public reads went through TCRdb reprocessing: fastp at Q25, MiXCR clone calling, in-frame beta chains kept. Merged by CDR3 protein, the rows form single entries marked with the most common genes and DNA. It is TCRdb's table, rather than the study itself, that gives the V and J calls and clone size. The sample table records about 700,000 distinct CDR3 sequences; about 34% of these occur just once. In total, the top ten clones hold 15% of the sample.

Rearrangement joined TRBV30 to TRBJ1-2; the D gene remains uncertain. Input material: blood. This clonotype originated in a woman over 75 in good health. Donor details come from another sample of the same person, matched by shared clones. The encoded CDR3 is CAWTAVVAGWGGYTF. The DNA reads as follows: TGTGCCTGGACCGCGGTCGTCGCGGGTTGGGGTGGCTACACCTTC.